Listed below are T cell receptor beta chains from one sample, sequenced in a study of blood T cell repertoires in COVID-19. Assay: immunoSEQ multiplex PCR; the TCRdb copy retains only in-frame clones and omits some. Of just over 300,000 clones detected, around 86% appear once; the ten largest clones hold 3.5% to 5%. The material sequenced was PBMCs or T cells enriched from blood (not recorded which). The receptors derive from a man aged 30 to 45 who had recovered from COVID-19. Both conserved end residues are part of each CDR3. D genes are given only for firm matches. Clone size is given for some rows only: seen once, a few or many times, or a class if the clone is expanded.

D	J	size	length	V	CDR3	DNA
-	TRBJ1-2	-	11	TRBV12-3/TRBV12-4	CASSFLYGYTF	TGTGCCAGCAGTTTCCTTTATGGCTACACCTTC
-	TRBJ1-2	-	10	TRBV29-1	CSVEQDGYTF	TGCAGCGTTGAGCAGGATGGCTACACCTTC
-	TRBJ2-3	-	15	TRBV3-1/TRBV3-2	CASSPPWRDTDTQYF	TGTGCCAGCAGCCCCCCCTGGCGGGACACAGATACGCAGTATTTT
TRBD1	TRBJ2-7	-	15	TRBV5-1	CASSLRQGRTHEQYF	TGCGCCAGCAGCCTACGACAGGGGAGAACCCACGAGCAGTACTTC
TRBD2	TRBJ2-7	-	13	TRBV7-6	CASSPAGGYEQYF	TGTGCCAGCAGTCCAGCGGGGGGGTACGAGCAGTACTTC
-	TRBJ1-2	once	17	TRBV5-1	CASSSGYVDAGDYGYTF	TGCGCCAGCAGCTCAGGGTACGTGGATGCGGGAGACTATGGCTACACCTTC
TRBD2	TRBJ2-2	-	19	TRBV9	CASSVEGTGLAGLTGELFF	TGTGCCAGCAGCGTAGAGGGGACGGGACTAGCGGGCCTCACCGGGGAGCTGTTTTTT
-	TRBJ2-7	-	15	TRBV27	CASSLDPDGAYEQYF	TGTGCCAGCAGTCTCGACCCCGACGGGGCCTACGAGCAGTACTTC
-	TRBJ2-7	-	15	TRBV9	CASSVEPGLRYEQYF	TGTGCCAGCAGCGTCGAACCGGGACTCCGCTACGAGCAGTACTTC
TRBD1	TRBJ2-3	-	11	TRBV7-7	CASSTGGTQYF	TGTGCTAGCAGTACAGGGGGCACGCAGTATTTT
-	TRBJ2-1	-	15	TRBV4-2	CASSQEVSSYNEQFF	TGTGCCAGCAGCCAAGAGGTCAGCTCCTACAATGAGCAGTTCTTC
TRBD1	TRBJ1-2	many	15	TRBV11-2	CASSYRTGAHYGYTF	TGTGCCAGCAGCTACCGGACAGGGGCGCACTATGGCTACACCTTC
-	TRBJ2-6	once	15	TRBV7-2	CASSRGESGANVLTF	TGTGCCAGCAGCCGGGGAGAATCTGGGGCCAACGTCCTGACTTTC
-	TRBJ2-7	-	15	TRBV27	CASSWTPGLGGEQYF	TGTGCCAGCAGTTGGACGCCGGGGCTAGGGGGCGAGCAGTACTTC
-	TRBJ1-1	-	14	TRBV6-5	CASSYQGRGTEAFF	TGTGCCAGCAGTTACCAGGGGAGGGGGACTGAAGCTTTCTTT
-	TRBJ1-4	-	16	TRBV18	CASSAREGSTNEKLFF	TGTGCCAGCTCGGCCCGGGAGGGCTCGACTAATGAAAAACTGTTTTTT
TRBD1	TRBJ1-2	-	13	TRBV28	CASSRQGARGYTF	TGTGCCAGCAGCCGACAGGGGGCGCGCGGCTACACCTTC
TRBD1	TRBJ1-1	-	13	TRBV25-1	CASAGTGFTEAFF	TGTGCCAGCGCCGGGACAGGGTTCACTGAAGCTTTCTTT
-	TRBJ2-7	-	16	TRBV10-3	CAISALSPNSSYEQYF	TGTGCCATCAGTGCCCTTTCCCCGAACAGCTCCTACGAGCAGTACTTC
-	TRBJ2-3	-	16	TRBV4-1	CASSQVPTTSADTQYF	TGCGCCAGCAGCCAAGTCCCTACCACCTCGGCAGATACGCAGTATTTT
TRBD2	TRBJ2-1	-	19	TRBV4-3	CASSAPPGLAGGNYNEQFF	TGCGCCAGCAGCGCACCGCCGGGACTAGCGGGGGGTAACTACAATGAGCAGTTCTTC
-	TRBJ2-3	-	10	TRBV29-1	CSVLTDTQYF	TGCAGCGTCCTCACAGATACGCAGTATTTT
TRBD1	TRBJ1-6	-	17	TRBV4-1	CASSQGAGGNRNSPLHF	TGCGCCAGCAGCCAAGGGGCAGGGGGTAATAGGAATTCACCCCTCCACTTT
TRBD1	TRBJ1-4	-	14	TRBV4-1	CASSQGGTDEKLFF	TGCGCCAGCAGCCAAGGTGGGACAGATGAAAAACTGTTTTTT
TRBD1	TRBJ1-5	-	15	TRBV5-5	CASSMTGTGNQPQHF	TGTGCCAGCAGCATGACCGGGACAGGGAATCAGCCCCAGCATTTT
TRBD2	TRBJ2-7	-	18	TRBV3-1/TRBV3-2	CASSQDRGGVAGVAEQYF	TGTGCCAGCAGCCAAGACCGTGGTGGAGTAGCGGGAGTTGCCGAGCAGTACTTC
TRBD2	TRBJ2-5	once	13	TRBV6-5	CASNRAGVETQYF	TGTGCCAGCAACAGAGCGGGGGTGGAGACCCAGTACTTC
-	TRBJ1-6	-	15	TRBV6-4	CASSEGAGPGSPLHF	TGTGCCAGCAGTGAAGGGGCAGGGCCTGGATCACCCCTCCACTTT
-	TRBJ2-1	-	12	TRBV5-4	CASSSTGNEQFF	TGTGCCAGCAGCTCTACAGGTAATGAGCAGTTCTTC
TRBD1	TRBJ2-5	-	13	TRBV5-8	CASSSWTGQTQYF	TGTGCCAGCAGCTCCTGGACAGGACAGACCCAGTACTTC
-	TRBJ1-5	-	14	TRBV28	CASSLSRGLGPQHF	TGTGCCAGCAGTTTGAGCAGGGGCCTAGGTCCCCAGCATTTT
-	TRBJ1-1	-	12	TRBV3-1/TRBV3-2	CASSQSGAGAFF	TGTGCCAGCAGCCAATCGGGTGCGGGGGCTTTCTTT
-	TRBJ2-7	few	14	TRBV6-5	CASSYGDSGYEQYF	TGTGCCAGCAGTTACGGGGACTCGGGCTACGAGCAGTACTTC
TRBD1	TRBJ2-3	-	18	TRBV15	CATSRDRLRTGGANTQYF	TGTGCCACCAGCAGAGATCGACTAAGGACAGGGGGCGCGAATACGCAGTATTTT
-	TRBJ1-6	-	16	TRBV5-4	CASSLGRGENNSPLHF	TGTGCCAGCAGCTTGGGGAGGGGCGAAAATAATTCACCCCTCCACTTT
-	TRBJ1-1	-	12	TRBV12-3/TRBV12-4	CASRRGVTEAFF	TGTGCCAGCAGGCGGGGAGTTACTGAAGCTTTCTTT
-	TRBJ1-1	-	14	TRBV21-1	CASSRQGGSTEAFF	TGTGCCAGCAGCAGACAGGGGGGGAGCACTGAAGCTTTCTTT
-	TRBJ2-7	-	13	TRBV29-1	CSVERESSYEQYF	TGCAGCGTTGAAAGGGAGAGCTCCTACGAGCAGTACTTC
TRBD1	TRBJ1-1	-	14	TRBV27	CASRTRTGGTEAFF	TGTGCCAGCAGGACTCGGACAGGGGGAACTGAAGCTTTCTTT
TRBD1	TRBJ1-3	-	16	TRBV5-6	CASSLQGSPSGNTIYF	TGTGCCAGCAGCTTACAGGGGTCCCCCTCTGGAAACACCATATATTTT
TRBD2	TRBJ2-2	-	18	TRBV6-4	CASSKGLAGATNTGELFF	TGTGCCAGCAGCAAGGGACTAGCGGGCGCGACGAACACCGGGGAGCTGTTTTTT
TRBD1	TRBJ1-1	few	15	TRBV11-3	CASSTHRGKRTEAFF	TGTGCCAGCAGCACTCACAGGGGAAAGAGGACTGAAGCTTTCTTT